The text below deals with one TCR beta chain. Its antigen is unidentified. The sample belongs to a study of cytomegalovirus exposure and HLA in healthy donors. It was with 60 Vbeta and 13 Jbeta primers that the PCR ran. Libraries were prepared by immunoSEQ multiplex PCR; TCRdb keeps only in-frame clonotypes and omits some of them. In the table there are under 200,000 clones, approximately 79% of which are singletons. This CDR3 contains 14 residues. Germline CDR1 is SGHTA and CDR2 is FQGTGA. Trimming removed 5 bases from V and 5 bases from J, with 16 bases in between. Study-wide results and limits: A missense variant in DCLRE1C was later tied to TCR beta V- and J-gene trimming. Per a later analysis, about 15,000 TCR beta sequences showed association with HLA alleles at 0.05 false discovery rate. Highest at DRB1 and lowest at HLA-C, TCR association rates differed among HLA loci in a later analysis.

The rearrangement uses TRBV7-3 and TRBJ2-7; TRBD2 might be the D (7 bases). Input material: PBMCs. The clonotype originates from a human donor in good health. For the CDR3, the DNA is TGTGCCAGCAGCCCCAGTGGGGGGGGCGACGAGCAGTACTTC. Translation gives CASSPSGGGDEQYF.